These 2 T cell receptor beta chains came from one sample sequenced in a study of OX40 agonist ivuxolimab in advanced cancers. Clones were sequenced by immunoSEQ multiplex PCR, and TCRdb holds only the in-frame ones, with some missing. The sample yields some 17,000 clones, around nine tenths seen once. This material consisted of CD4+ or CD8+ T cells sorted from blood, taken in a trial of the OX40 agonist ivuxolimab. Receptors originate from an adult with an advanced solid tumor such as melanoma, head and neck, liver or kidney cancer.

The chain is built from TRBV19 and TRBJ2-7, with 7 bases that match TRBD1. The CDR3 totals 13 residues. Germline V lookup: CDR1 LNHDA, CDR2 SQIVND (reference sequence). V trimming: 3 bases; J trimming: 3 bases; junction bases outside the gene matches: 2. The CDR3 sequence: CASSMGTDYEQYF. In DNA, the CDR3 is TGTGCCAGTAGTATGGGGACAGACTACGAGCAGTACTTC.

The genes are TRBV6-5 and TRBJ1-6; 8 bases agree with TRBD1. Germline assignment: CDR1 MNHEY and CDR2 SVGAGI. The V segment lost 3 bases and the J segment 9 bases; nucleotides outside the gene matches: 7. The CDR3 contains 15 residues. The CDR3 coding sequence is TGTGCCAGCAGTTATTCTGACAGGGGCGGTTCACCCCTCCACTTT. As protein: CASSYSDRGGSPLHF.